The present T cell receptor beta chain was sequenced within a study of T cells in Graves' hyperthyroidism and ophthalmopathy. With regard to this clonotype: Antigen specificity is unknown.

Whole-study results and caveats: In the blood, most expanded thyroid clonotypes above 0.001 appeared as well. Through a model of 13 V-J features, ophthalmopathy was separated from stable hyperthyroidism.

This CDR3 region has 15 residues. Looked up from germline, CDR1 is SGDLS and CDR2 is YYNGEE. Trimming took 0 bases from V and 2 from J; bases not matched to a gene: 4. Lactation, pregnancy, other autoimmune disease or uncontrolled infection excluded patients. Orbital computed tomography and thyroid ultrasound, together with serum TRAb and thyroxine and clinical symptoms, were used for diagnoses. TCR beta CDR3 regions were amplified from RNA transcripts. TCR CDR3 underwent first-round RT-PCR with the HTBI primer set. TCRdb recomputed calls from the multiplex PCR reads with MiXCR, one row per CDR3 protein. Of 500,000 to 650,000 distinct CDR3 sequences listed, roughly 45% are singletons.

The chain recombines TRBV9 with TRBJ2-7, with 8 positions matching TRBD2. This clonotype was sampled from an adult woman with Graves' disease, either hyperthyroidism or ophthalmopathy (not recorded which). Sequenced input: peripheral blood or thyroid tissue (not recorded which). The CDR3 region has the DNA TGTGCCAGCAGCGTAGACGCGGGAGGTACCTACGAGCAGTACTTC. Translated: CASSVDAGGTYEQYF. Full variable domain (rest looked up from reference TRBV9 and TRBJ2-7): DSGVTQTPKHLITATGQRVTLRCSPRSGDLSVYWYQQSLDQGLQFLIQYYNGEERAKGNILERFSAQQFPDLHSELNLSSLELGDSALYFCASSVDAGGTYEQYFGPGTRLTVT.